The clone carrying this T cell receptor (beta chain) was seen more than once but under ten times. This sample was included in a study of control samples from healthy donors and cancer patients. TCRdb keeps only in-frame clones here, not all; method: immunoSEQ multiplex PCR. In the table there are about 89,000 clones, 86% of which are singletons. This CDR3 has 13 residues. Deletions cut 2 bases from V and 0 bases from J, with 8 bases between. CDR1 and CDR2 from the germline V gene are GTSNPN and SVGIG (reference sequence). This sequence joins TRBV30 and TRBJ2-7; perhaps TRBD2 as D (5 bases). The specimen was blood. The TCR was taken from a man aged 30 to 45 in good health. The CDR3 protein is CAWSRGSSYEQYF. CDR3 DNA: TGTGCCTGGAGTAGAGGGAGCTCCTACGAGCAGTACTTC.